This entry features one T cell receptor (beta chain) sequence. As yet, its antigen is unknown. TCRdb's copy holds only in-frame clones and misses some; the assay was immunoSEQ multiplex PCR. The sample consists of a few million clones, around 93% of them appearing once. This entry is derived from a study of shared clonotypes between healthy human individuals. Broader study findings: Naive CD4 clonotype sharing across a few donors was about 5%.

The CDR3 loop spans 13 amino acids. CDR1 is SGHNT, CDR2 YENEEA, per germline. V lost 3 bases, J lost 5 bases, and 10 bases lay in between. The V gene is TRBV11-3, the J gene TRBJ2-5, with D possibly TRBD2 on 5 matching bases. This receptor was obtained from a man between 18 and 29 years old in good health. Some clones in this sample may be carry-over from other donors' samples. Sequencing used naive CD4+ T cells from PBMCs. The subset denotes: CD45RA+ positively selected. The CDR3, as DNA: TGTGCCAGCAGCTTGGGTTCGGGGGAGACCCAGTACTTC. It encodes CASSLGSGETQYF.